This TCR beta chain was sequenced for a study of T cells in Graves' hyperthyroidism and ophthalmopathy. Amplification of TCR beta CDR3 regions was performed using RNA transcripts as template. The study used the HTBI primer set for a first-round RT-PCR of the TCR CDR3. TCRdb re-derived calls from the multiplex PCR reads in MiXCR, one entry per CDR3 protein. The sample lists 550,000 to 600,000 distinct CDR3 sequences, about a sixth occurring once. This clonotype was detected only a few times. Sequenced input: blood. This clonotype was obtained from a woman younger than 35 with Graves' hyperthyroidism.

CDR3 in DNA: TGTGCCAGCAGCTCGACAGGGGGCGGCGGGGAGCTGTTTTTT. This gives the protein CASSSTGGGGELFF. This rearrangement joins TRBV7-3 to TRBJ2-2; 10 bases match TRBD1. The CDR3 consists of 14 residues. Trimming removed 4 bases from V and 7 bases from J; junction bases left unmatched: 3. Germline CDR1 reads SGHTA; CDR2 reads FQGTGA.